This entry is about one T cell receptor (beta chain). Only a few counts were recorded for this clonotype. There is no known antigen for this receptor. Per-nucleotide qualities are absent, and no much larger clonotype sits a single base away. Libraries were constructed by PCR. TCRdb records Illumina HiSeq 2000 as the sequencer. The raw public reads went through TCRdb reprocessing: fastp at Q25, MiXCR clone calling, in-frame beta chains kept. Rows are combined by CDR3 protein, so each entry shows the most common genes and DNA. For this sample the table gives about 100,000 distinct CDR3 sequences, of which under 60% were detected only once. Together, the top ten hold roughly 12% of the sample. This record comes from a study of CDR3 diversity in severe acne (dated by TCRdb to about 2019). Sequencing was carried out using blood. The clonotype comes from a male donor with acne.

The DNA sequence is as follows: TGTGCCAGCAGCTTGGGACAGGGCAACTATGGCTACACCTTC. It translates to CASSLGQGNYGYTF. This receptor chain uses TRBV7-9 and TRBJ1-2, and TRBD1 matches 9 of the central bases. The germline V gene (reference sequence) sets CDR1 to SEHNR and CDR2 to FQNEAQ. Trimming removed 3 bases from V and 2 bases from J; the gene matches leave 1 base unexplained. Reading from cysteine to phenylalanine, the CDR3 counts 14 amino acids. Of all the DNA, just the CDR3 is kept, 42 bases in frame from base 1.